Sequencing of this TCR beta chain was carried out in a study of CD8 T cells in Susac syndrome. Reverse transcription of about 0.45 to 1 ug RNA was carried out with random hexamers. TCRdb reprocessed the immunoSEQ multiplex PCR reads with MiXCR, giving one entry per CDR3 protein. The sample shows 150,000 to 200,000 distinct CDR3 sequences, approximately 94% of them seen only once. CDR1 is SGHRS and CDR2 is YFSETQ in the germline V gene. CDR3 length equals 15 residues. V shed 7 bases and J shed 1 base, with 14 bases lying between them. Multiple sclerosis controls were treatment-naive patients with stable or active relapsing-remitting disease. TEMRA cells were FACS-enriched, unlike CD8+ and CD4+ T cells, which were negatively isolated.

The chain uses TRBV5-1 and TRBJ2-2, with D possibly being TRBD1 or TRBD2 (5 bases each). This receptor was taken from a human donor with multiple sclerosis. Material: CD4+ T cells from PBMCs. CDR3 sequence (DNA): TGCGCCAGCGTCCCCGGGACGCTGAACACCGGGGAGCTGTTTTTT. Translated, it gives CASVPGTLNTGELFF. Filled out from reference TRBV5-1 and TRBJ2-2, the complete variable domain reads KAGVTQTPRYLIKTRGQQVTLSCSPISGHRSVSWYQQTPGQGLQFLFEYFSETQRNKGNFPGRFSGRQFSNSRSEMNVSTLELGDSALYLCASVPGTLNTGELFFGEGSRLTVL.